Listed here are 25 T cell receptor beta chains from one sample, sequenced in a study of response to subunit inactivated influenza vaccine. TCRdb independently ran MiXCR on the RT-PCR reads; one entry per CDR3 protein. The sample yields approximately 680,000 distinct CDR3 sequences, 15% to 19% seen once. This specimen was PBMCs from blood, taken 12 days after vaccination. The receptors here all came from a man over 45 who received an inactivated influenza vaccine.

This clonotype was detected only a few times. The chain couples TRBV3-1 to TRBJ2-7; D gene uncertain. Trimming cost V 8 bases and J 5 bases, with 19 bases left between them. The CDR3 runs to 14 residues. Germline lookup yields CDR1 LGHDT and CDR2 YNNKEL (reference sequence). This chain's CDR3 is CASAFSGNLHEQYF. CDR3 DNA: TGTGCCAGCGCCTTTAGTGGTAATCTCCACGAGCAGTACTTC.

V usage is TRBV28 and J usage is TRBJ2-2; no firm D call. V was cut by 8 bases and J by 4 bases, with 11 bases left in between. The CDR3 extends over 13 amino acids. Per the germline V gene, CDR1 is MDHEN and CDR2 is SYDVKM. CDR3 loop: CASQPPSTGELFF. The DNA for the CDR3 is TGTGCCAGCCAACCACCGTCCACCGGGGAGCTGTTTTTT.

The gene calls are TRBV6-6 and TRBJ2-1; tentative D call: TRBD1 (6 bases). This CDR3 region has 11 residues. Germline V CDR1 and CDR2: MNHNY, SVGAGI (reference sequence). Trimming stripped 10 bases from V and 7 bases from J, with 11 bases between. Here the CDR3 reads CAINRENEQFF. The CDR3 bases are TGTGCCATCAACAGGGAAAATGAGCAGTTCTTC.

This clonotype was found a few times. V and J are TRBV15 and TRBJ1-1; a weak D match, TRBD1 (6 bases). V was trimmed by 5 bases and J by 4 bases, leaving 17 bases between them. CDR1 is LNHNV, CDR2 YYDKDF, per germline (reference sequence). The CDR3 consists of 15 residues. The CDR3 spells CATSPAQGLGTEAFF. The DNA of the CDR3 is TGTGCCACCAGCCCTGCTCAGGGGTTGGGCACTGAAGCTTTCTTT.

This clonotype was observed a handful of times. The rearrangement uses TRBV7-3 and TRBJ1-3; perhaps TRBD1 as D (5 bases). Germline CDR1 reads SGHTA; CDR2 reads FQGTGA. Deletions cut 5 bases from V and 0 bases from J, with 11 bases between. CDR3 size: 15 residues. The DNA of the CDR3 is TGTGCCAGCAGCCAGGGCGCCCACTCTGGAAACACCATATATTTT. Residues: CASSQGAHSGNTIYF.

This clonotype came up a few times. The chain joins TRBV9 to TRBJ2-3; 11 positions agree with TRBD2. Germline V lookup: CDR1 SGDLS, CDR2 YYNGEE. After removal of 0 bases from V and 6 bases from J, the junction contained 9 bases not matched to a gene. This CDR3 is built from 17 residues. CDR3 loop: CASSVAGLAGGGDTQYF. CDR3 bases: TGTGCCAGCAGCGTAGCTGGCCTAGCGGGGGGAGGTGATACGCAGTATTTT. The complete variable domain, with remaining parts taken from reference TRBV9 and TRBJ2-3, reads DSGVTQTPKHLITATGQRVTLRCSPRSGDLSVYWYQQSLDQGLQFLIQYYNGEERAKGNILERFSAQQFPDLHSELNLSSLELGDSALYFCASSVAGLAGGGDTQYFGPGTRLTVL.

Remarks on this clonotype: Likely a read error: the CDR3 ends without its conserved phenylalanine or tryptophan. The chain joins TRBV6-5 to TRBJ2-4; D is perhaps TRBD1 or TRBD2 (6 bases each). This CDR3 has 15 residues. Trimming cost V 0 bases and J 7 bases, with 13 bases left between them. The V gene's germline CDR1 is MNHEY and CDR2 SVGAGI. The CDR3 is CASSYSSRGLNIQYL. The CDR3 DNA follows: TGTGCCAGCAGTTACTCGTCCCGGGGGCTGAACATTCAGTACTTA.

This clonotype was picked up a small number of times. The chain employs TRBV5-1 and TRBJ2-5; 13 bases match TRBD2. The germline CDR1 and CDR2 sequences are SGHRS and YFSETQ. V was pared by 2 bases and J by 2 bases, with 9 bases of the junction left unmatched. The CDR3 extends over 18 amino acids. CDR3 nucleotide sequence: TGCGCCAGCAGCTTTTTAAGACTAGCGGGGGGAACACAAGAGACCCAGTACTTC. Amino acid sequence: CASSFLRLAGGTQETQYF.

The V and J genes are TRBV4-3 and TRBJ2-2, with D perhaps matching TRBD1 or TRBD2 (5 bases each). This CDR3 is 15 amino acids long. Trimming cost V 0 bases and J 6 bases, with 11 bases left between them. CDR1 and CDR2 from the germline V gene are LGHNA and YSLEER. CDR3 residues: CASSQEVGTAGELFF. CDR3 DNA: TGCGCCAGCAGCCAAGAAGTGGGGACCGCCGGGGAGCTGTTTTTT.

This clonotype has just a few counts. The gene calls are TRBV6-1 and TRBJ2-7, with a weak D call TRBD2 (5 bases). The CDR3 has 15 residues. The germline gives CDR1 MNHNS, CDR2 SASEGT. Trimming took off 5 bases at V and 3 bases at J, with 17 bases between the two ends. CDR3 region: CASSLYMRASYEQYF. The CDR3, as DNA: TGTGCCAGCAGTCTATATATGAGGGCAAGCTACGAGCAGTACTTC.

This clonotype was observed a handful of times. The CDR3, as DNA: TGTGCCAGCAGCCGTAGATGGGGCAATGAAAAACTGTTTTTT. It specifies CASSRRWGNEKLFF. V is TRBV7-2 and J is TRBJ1-4, with a possible D match to TRBD1 (5 bases). V lost 5 bases to trimming and J lost 5 bases, with 12 bases between them. The CDR3 totals 14 residues. Germline CDR1 and CDR2: SGHTA and FQGNSA.

This clonotype was detected only a few times. V usage is TRBV21-1 and J usage is TRBJ2-7. TRBV21-1 is tagged as a pseudogene. The CDR3 covers 13 residues. CDR3 sequence reads: CASSTKDLYEQYF. CDR3 nucleotides: TGTGCCAGCAGCACAAAAGACTTGTACGAGCAGTACTTC.

This clonotype was seen more than once but under ten times. The genes are TRBV14 and TRBJ2-1, with a tentative D call TRBD2 (6 bases). V was cut by 4 bases and J by 1 base, with 14 bases left in between. This CDR3 has 16 amino acids. In germline, CDR1 is SGHDN, CDR2 FVKESK. The CDR3 sequence: CASSRMSGRSYNEQFF. CDR3 in DNA: TGTGCCAGCAGCCGTATGTCAGGGAGGTCCTACAATGAGCAGTTCTTC. The complete variable domain, with remaining parts taken from reference TRBV14 and TRBJ2-1, reads EAGVTQFPSHSVIEKGQTVTLRCDPISGHDNLYWYRRVMGKEIKFLLHFVKESKQDESGMPNNRFLAERTGGTYSTLKVQPAELEDSGVYFCASSRMSGRSYNEQFFGPGTRLTVL.

The rearrangement joins TRBV7-9 to TRBJ2-1, with TRBD2 identical over 7 bases. The germline CDR1 and CDR2 sequences are SEHNR and FQNEAQ (reference sequence). The length of the CDR3 is 15 residues. V was clipped by 1 base and J by 5 bases; unmatched bases: 5. The CDR3 nucleotides read TGTGCCAGCAGCTTAGGGCTAGCGGCCAACAATGAGCAGTTCTTC. Amino acid sequence: CASSLGLAANNEQFF. Full variable domain (outside the CDR3, taken from reference TRBV7-9 and TRBJ2-1): DTGVSQNPRHKITKRGQNVTFRCDPISEHNRLYWYRQTLGQGPEFLTYFQNEAQLEKSRLLSDRFSAERPKGSFSTLEIQRTEQGDSAMYLCASSLGLAANNEQFFGPGTRLTVL.

A few counts support this clonotype. The chain employs TRBV20-1 and TRBJ2-5, with D possibly being TRBD1 (5 bases). Trimming cost V 6 bases and J 7 bases, with 15 bases left between them. The germline gives CDR1 DFQATT, CDR2 SNEGSKA (reference sequence). This CDR3 is built from 12 residues. DNA of the CDR3: TGCAGTGCCGTGGGGCTAGTGGGGACCCAGTACTTC. Residues: CSAVGLVGTQYF.

This clonotype turned up a few times. The CDR3 nucleotides are TGCGCCAGCAGCTTGGACGGGACAGTGAACACTGAAGCTTTCTTT. Translation: CASSLDGTVNTEAFF. This rearrangement joins TRBV5-1 to TRBJ1-1; 7 positions match TRBD1. V trimming: 0 bases; J trimming: 0 bases; junction bases outside the gene matches: 2. CDR3 length: 15 amino acids. In germline, CDR1 is SGHRS, CDR2 YFSETQ.

V is TRBV10-2 and J is TRBJ2-3; tentative D call: TRBD2 (6 bases). Germline CDR1 is WSHSY and CDR2 is SAAADI. V gave up 3 bases and J gave up 4 bases, with 14 bases separating them. This CDR3 contains 15 residues. As DNA, the CDR3 is TGCGCCAGCAGTGAATCAGGGAGGTCCGCAGATACGCAGTATTTT. It encodes CASSESGRSADTQYF.

There are a few counts of this clonotype. The chain links TRBV10-3 to TRBJ2-7; 7 bases align to TRBD1. J was trimmed by 6 bases and V by 6 bases; bases with no gene match: 5. From germline, CDR1 is ENHRY and CDR2 SYGVKD. CDR3 length: 12 residues. The CDR3 DNA is TGTGCCATCAGCCCACAGGGGACCGAGCAGTACTTC. This codes for CAISPQGTEQYF.

The chain has TRBV11-2 and TRBJ2-2; TRBD2 aligns across 7 bases. Per the germline V gene, CDR1 is SGHAT and CDR2 is FQNNGV. The CDR3 totals 15 residues. V lost 1 base, J lost 6 bases, and 5 bases stayed unmatched. The chain's CDR3 is CASSLGLASAGELFF. DNA for the CDR3: TGTGCCAGCAGCTTAGGACTAGCTAGTGCCGGGGAGCTGTTTTTT.

The gene calls are TRBV6-1 and TRBJ2-2, with 7 bases identical to TRBD2. V lost 7 bases to trimming and J lost 2 bases; unmatched junction nucleotides: 13. Per germline, CDR1 MNHNS and CDR2 SASEGT. The CDR3 is made up of 17 amino acids. CDR3 protein: CASNKLGRLANTGELFF. The CDR3 DNA sequence: TGTGCCAGCAACAAACTCGGGAGACTAGCTAACACCGGGGAGCTGTTTTTT.

This clonotype was picked up a small number of times. This sequence may be a read error, since a much larger clone differs from it by one base. The chain links TRBV15 to TRBJ2-5; the D is unclear. The CDR3 covers 12 residues. From germline, CDR1 is LNHNV and CDR2 YYDKDF (reference sequence). The CDR3 DNA reads as TGTGCCATCAGCAGAGATCCCGAGCTCCCGTACTTC. Its translation: CAISRDPELPYF.

This chain connects TRBV11-2 to TRBJ1-1, with D possibly matching TRBD1 (5 bases). V was cut by 3 bases and J by 5 bases, with 13 bases left in between. Germline V gene lookup returns CDR1 SGHAT and CDR2 FQNNGV. The CDR3 consists of 14 residues. The CDR3 sequence: CASSFGRAGTEAFF. In DNA, the CDR3 is TGTGCCAGCAGCTTCGGCAGGGCGGGAACTGAAGCTTTCTTT.

V gene TRBV3-1 combines with J gene TRBJ2-5; TRBD1 agrees at 8 bases. The CDR3 covers 15 residues. Germline CDR1 is LGHDT and CDR2 is YNNKEL (reference sequence). The junction had 6 bases not matched to a gene; V was cut back by 2 bases and J by 4 bases. CDR3 sequence reads: CASSQSDRAGETQYF. The CDR3, as DNA: TGTGCCAGCAGCCAATCGGACAGGGCGGGAGAGACCCAGTACTTC.

The chain combines TRBV7-2 with TRBJ1-1; unclear D gene. The CDR3 extends over 16 amino acids. Germline V gene sequence: CDR1 SGHTA, CDR2 FQGNSA. Trimming took 1 base from V and 4 from J, leaving 16 bases between them. Written as DNA, the CDR3 is TGTGCCAGCAGCTTAGACAGCCAGTTAATGAGCACTGAAGCTTTCTTT. It translates to CASSLDSQLMSTEAFF.

This clonotype has ten or more counts. This chain links TRBV5-6 with TRBJ1-1, with D maybe TRBD1 (5 bases). Germline V lookup: CDR1 SGHDT, CDR2 YYEEEE. This CDR3 has 11 amino acids. V lost 4 bases to trimming and J lost 8 bases, with 9 bases between them. The CDR3 is CASSTGREAFF. The DNA for the CDR3 is TGTGCCAGCAGCACGGGACGGGAAGCTTTCTTT.